This is a list of T cell receptor beta chains from one sample in a study of T cell responses to AZD1222 COVID-19 vaccine. TCRdb's copy holds only in-frame clones and misses some; the assay was immunoSEQ multiplex PCR. The table includes roughly 42,000 clones, around 82% detected once. Here the sequenced sample was peripheral blood, taken on day 0 of AZD1222 vaccination. Every receptor here comes from an adult in good health. CDR3s include the opening cysteine and the closing phenylalanine or tryptophan.

v_call,j_call,cdr3_aa
TRBV3-1/TRBV3-2,TRBJ2-5,CASSQDPSSETQYF
TRBV10-2,TRBJ1-2,CASSESRRTGNGYTF
TRBV5-1,TRBJ1-2,CASSPGVGGYGYTF
TRBV6-1,TRBJ1-5,CASSEQRRQPQHF
TRBV5-1,TRBJ1-6,CASSLAGPKENSPLHF
TRBV19,TRBJ2-3,CASRDLLADTQYF
TRBV20-1,TRBJ2-7,CSARLSYEQYF
TRBV20-1,TRBJ2-3,CSASMAGADTQYF
TRBV5-6,TRBJ1-2,CASSLQGYGYTF
TRBV7-2,TRBJ2-6,CASSLFFTGANVLTF
TRBV9,TRBJ2-1,CASSPASSYNEQFF
TRBV5-5,TRBJ1-2,CASSPTGAGEILKHGYTF
TRBV9,TRBJ2-2,CASSTRDSWDTGELFF
TRBV10-3,TRBJ1-1,CAIGSGNTEAFF
TRBV30,TRBJ2-2,CAWKEGVSTGELFF
TRBV7-2,TRBJ2-3,CASSRERGRTDTQYF
TRBV7-8,TRBJ2-5,CASSRDGQETQYF
TRBV3-1/TRBV3-2,TRBJ1-6,CASSQPGQGDSPLHF
TRBV7-6,TRBJ2-7,CASSLTGTGFDEQYF